The 6 T cell receptor beta chains presented below share a single source sample, sequenced in a study of cytomegalovirus exposure and HLA in healthy donors. PCR amplification relied on 60 Vbeta primers (plus 13 Jbeta primers). The data were produced by immunoSEQ multiplex PCR, yet TCRdb's version contains in-frame clones alone and is incomplete. The sample records 90,000 to 140,000 clones, 78% being singletons. Sample: PBMCs. The receptors shown here come from a male donor in good health and CMV-seronegative.

The rearrangement joins TRBV5-1 to TRBJ2-1; 7 nucleotides match TRBD2. The germline V gene has CDR1 SGHRS and CDR2 YFSETQ. With V trimmed by 0 bases and J by 2 bases, 5 bases remained unmatched. The CDR3 covers 16 residues. CDR3 sequence reads: CASSLAGGGAYNEQFF. CDR3 sequence (DNA): TGCGCCAGCAGCTTGGCCGGGGGAGGGGCCTACAATGAGCAGTTCTTC.

The chain carries TRBV6-5 and TRBJ2-1, with D possibly matching TRBD2 (6 bases). Trimming removed 7 bases from V and 7 bases from J, with 17 bases in between. Germline lookup yields CDR1 MNHEY and CDR2 SVGAGI. The length of the CDR3 is 14 residues. CDR3 DNA: TGTGCCAGCAATTGGCGGGAAGGTCGGAATGAGCAGTTCTTC. As protein: CASNWREGRNEQFF.

The gene calls are TRBV21-1 and TRBJ2-2; the D segment call TRBD2 is taken from the table without a DNA check. TRBV21-1 is listed as a pseudogene. This CDR3 has 16 residues. This CDR3 reads CASSLEASGNTGELFF. The CDR3, as DNA: TGTGCCAGCAGCCTGGAGGCTAGCGGGAACACCGGGGAGCTGTTTTTT.

This chain connects TRBV27 to TRBJ2-5; the match to TRBD1 covers 10 bases. Looked up from germline, CDR1 is MNHEY and CDR2 is SMNVEV (reference sequence). This CDR3 has 15 amino acids. J gave up 11 bases and V 5 bases, and 14 bases lay outside the gene matches. CDR3 coding DNA: TGTGCCAGCAGTCCCCGAGACAGGGGGCTGGGGGAGCAGTACTTC. It encodes CASSPRDRGLGEQYF.

This sequence joins TRBV5-8 and TRBJ2-5; 11 bases match TRBD1. Germline V gene data show CDR1 as SGHTS and CDR2 as YDEGEE. V dropped 3 bases and J dropped 5; count of bases not matched to a gene: 9. This CDR3 spans 16 amino acids. CDR3 protein: CASSSERTGGLETQYF. In nucleotides, the CDR3 is TGTGCCAGCAGCTCGGAACGGACAGGGGGCTTGGAGACCCAGTACTTC.

The genes are TRBV7-9 and TRBJ2-5, with 7 bases that match TRBD2. The CDR3 is made up of 13 amino acids. The ends lost 11 bases at V and 5 bases at J; junction bases unmatched: 11. Per germline, CDR1 SEHNR and CDR2 FQNEAQ (reference sequence). CDR3 region: CAAGDAGTETQYF. The CDR3 coding sequence is TGTGCCGCGGGGGACGCAGGGACGGAGACCCAGTACTTC.